The T cell receptor beta chain described here comes from a study of OX40 agonist ivuxolimab in advanced cancers. Only in-frame clones appear in the TCRdb table, and some are missing; sequencing was by immunoSEQ multiplex PCR. The sample carries 95,000 to 150,000 clones, around 91% recorded once. This clone was found once. This CDR3 region has 16 residues. Trimming took 5 bases from V and 5 from J, leaving 20 bases between them. Per germline, CDR1 SGHNT and CDR2 YENEEA. The chain carries TRBV11-3 and TRBJ2-3; a possible D gene is TRBD1 (7 bases). Sequenced material: CD4+ or CD8+ T cells sorted from blood, taken in a trial of the OX40 agonist ivuxolimab. This clonotype originated in an adult with an advanced solid tumor such as melanoma, head and neck, liver or kidney cancer. The CDR3 DNA reads TGTGCCAGCAGCCCCAGGGGGGCAGGGGCGGGAGATACGCAGTATTTT. Residues: CASSPRGAGAGDTQYF.